The clone carrying this TCR beta chain was detected a few times. Its antigen is as yet unknown. This entry comes from a study of beta chain features in type 1 diabetes. CDR3 length: 11 amino acids. CDR1 and CDR2 from the germline V gene are MGHDK and SYGVNS. Trimming took off 8 bases at V and 4 bases at J, with 9 bases between the two ends. Every bit of the isolated RNA underwent reverse transcription, so sequencing read expressed TCRB transcripts. Profiling relied on immunoSEQ multiplex PCR, and the TCRdb table lists in-frame clones only, not all of them. The sample contains more than 300,000 clones, less than 10% of which appear only once. Findings and limits, study-wide: All four CD4+ subsets from Type 1 diabetes patients carried moderately but significantly shorter TCRB CDR3s.

Purity (above 98%) was reached by all sorted populations. The TCR sequence derives from a woman between 18 and 29 years old in good health. This rearrangement joins TRBV25-1 to TRBJ2-7; D is possibly TRBD1 (6 bases). Material for sequencing was central memory CD4+ T cells from blood. CDR3 bases: TGTGCCAGCGGGACATCTTACGAGCAGTACTTC. Its protein product is CASGTSYEQYF.